This TCR beta chain emerged from a study of CD8 T cells in ankylosing spondylitis (dated by TCRdb to 2016 to 2017). Regarding the study in general: The study set out to find disease-linked TCR variants by profiling T cell receptor beta repertoires in ankylosing spondylitis patients and healthy donors. In total, the full study cohort was made up of 95 to 110 healthy donors and 25 ankylosing spondylitis patients. Peripheral blood samples were taken, and synovial fluid was additionally collected from ankylosing spondylitis patients.

Sequencing instrument: Illumina HiSeq 2500. Quantitative 5'-RACE with molecular barcodes was used to prepare TCR beta libraries. As for the original processing: A new computational method based on a probabilistic model of VDJ rearrangement was used to identify disease-linked TCR variants. TCRdb passed the public sequencing reads through fastp at Q25 and MiXCR, retaining productive beta sequences. Entries that share a CDR3 protein sequence are merged under the most common genes and DNA. What appears here as the V and J calls and clone size reflects TCRdb's work, not the paper's. This sample has about 540,000 distinct CDR3 sequences in its table, and roughly an eighth of those were observed once. Together, the top ten hold nearly 7% of the sample. Details on this clonotype: What this receptor recognizes is not known. Nothing much larger sits one base from this clone, and base qualities are not available.

The full study reports these points: A TCR beta motif made up of about eight highly homologous amino acid variants appeared to be characteristic of blood from ankylosing spondylitis patients. Some TCR beta motif variants had previously been reported in synovial fluid and blood of reactive arthritis patients, which suggested common disease-initiation mechanisms. Significant enrichment of the disease-linked clones was reported in matched synovial fluid samples from ankylosing spondylitis patients. The disease-linked clones had a CD8+ phenotype and were found at relatively low frequencies in peripheral blood.

From the germline V gene, CDR1 is MDHEN and CDR2 is SYDVKM. The CDR3 goes from the cysteine to the phenylalanine over 16 residues. This entry keeps only the CDR3 DNA: 48 bases, framed from base 1. V is cut back by 3 bases and J by 2 bases, with 10 bases in the junction unmatched. The chain couples TRBV28 to TRBJ2-7; 7 bases in the middle match TRBD1. Sequencing was performed on blood, either unsorted or a sorted T cell fraction (not recorded which). The source is a male donor with ankylosing spondylitis. The CDR3 loop reads CASSFTGTAFPYEQYF. DNA sequence: TGTGCCAGCAGTTTTACCGGGACAGCATTCCCCTACGAGCAGTACTTC. Outside the CDR3, residues come from the reference TRBV28 and TRBJ2-7 proteins, so the full variable domain is: DVKVTQSSRYLVKRTGEKVFLECVQDMDHENMFWYRQDPGLGLRLIYFSYDVKMKEKGDIPEGYSVSREKKERFSLILESASTNQTSMYLCASSFTGTAFPYEQYFGPGTRLTVT.